This is a list of T cell receptor beta chains from one sample in a study of shared clonotypes between healthy human individuals. Profiled with immunoSEQ multiplex PCR; TCRdb holds only in-frame clones, not every one. The sample contains roughly 2.1 million clones, around 93% of which appear only once. The sequenced sample consisted of naive CD8+ T cells from PBMCs. These receptors originate from a man aged 18-30 years in good health. Some clones in this sample may be carry-over from other donors' samples. The CDR3 runs from the conserved cysteine through the conserved F or W. The order of the fields is J gene, clone size, D gene, V gene, CDR3 DNA, CDR3 protein. The D gene is left open where the match is weak. Rows may omit the clone size; those that give it use once, few, many or a size class.

>TRBJ1-2|.|TRBD1|TRBV15
TGTGCCACCAGCAGAGATTTAGGACAGGGGGAGGGCTACACCTTC
CATSRDLGQGEGYTF
>TRBJ2-4|.|.|TRBV5-1
TGCGCCAGCAGCGCGGGACAGTCGTACAAAAACATTCAGTACTTC
CASSAGQSYKNIQYF
>TRBJ1-1|.|TRBD1|TRBV10-1
TGCGCCAGCAGCGCTGGCAGGGGGCCGTTGAGGAACACTGAAGCTTTCTTT
CASSAGRGPLRNTEAFF
>TRBJ1-2|.|.|TRBV7-9
TGTGCCAGCAGCTTAGTTTTAGCTGCTACGGGCTACACCTTC
CASSLVLAATGYTF
>TRBJ1-4|.|.|TRBV7-3
TGTGCCAGCAGCTTATATCCAAATGAAAAACTGTTTTTT
CASSLYPNEKLFF
>TRBJ2-4|.|.|TRBV2
TGTGCCAGCAGTGATGGACGGGGTGTAAACATTCAGTACTTC
CASSDGRGVNIQYF
>TRBJ2-1|.|TRBD2|TRBV9
TGTGCCAGCAGCGACCCAGCCGGGACTAGCGGGAGTGGCTATGAGCAGTTCTTC
CASSDPAGTSGSGYEQFF
>TRBJ2-7|.|TRBD1|TRBV7-2
TGTGCCAGCAGCTCCTCGGACAGGGGGCTGTACGAGCAGTACTTC
CASSSSDRGLYEQYF
>TRBJ2-3|once|TRBD1|TRBV7-9
TGTGCCAGCAGCTTAGCTCTGGGGGACAGCAGCACAGATACGCAGTATTTT
CASSLALGDSSTDTQYF
>TRBJ1-1|.|.|TRBV9
TGTGCCAGCAGCGTAGGGCTAGGGCGGGGAACTGAAGCTTTCTTT
CASSVGLGRGTEAFF
>TRBJ2-1|.|.|TRBV7-3
TGTGCCAGCAGCCAATCGGCTAACTCCTACAATGAGCAGTTCTTC
CASSQSANSYNEQFF
>TRBJ1-2|.|TRBD1|TRBV29-1
TGCAGCGTTGGGACAGGGGCCTATGGCTACACCTTC
CSVGTGAYGYTF
>TRBJ2-3|.|TRBD2|TRBV9
TGTGCCAGCAGCGTAGTACCTGCGGGAGTAACAGATACGCAGTATTTT
CASSVVPAGVTDTQYF
>TRBJ2-7|.|TRBD1|TRBV27
TGTGCCAGCAGTCCCTACCCCGCCGGGACAGGAACCTACGAGCAGTACTTC
CASSPYPAGTGTYEQYF
>TRBJ2-1|.|.|TRBV19
TGTGCCAGTAGTAATGGGTTAACCTACAATGAGCAGTTCTTC
CASSNGLTYNEQFF
>TRBJ2-4|once|TRBD1|TRBV5-1
TGCGCCAGCAGGGAACAGGGGACAGGGAGAAACCTAGCCAAAAACATTCAGTACTTC
CASREQGTGRNLAKNIQYF
>TRBJ2-7|.|.|TRBV7-6
TGTGCCAGCAGCTCTGACATCACCTACGAGCAGTACTTC
CASSSDITYEQYF
>TRBJ2-1|.|.|TRBV19
TGTGCCAGTAGTATAGATCGGCCAGGAATATTAGGAGATAGTGAGCAGTTCTTC
CASSIDRPGILGDSEQFF
>TRBJ1-4|.|.|TRBV19
TGTGCCAGTAGAGACCCGTTGACTAGGGAAAAACTGTTTTTT
CASRDPLTREKLFF
>TRBJ2-5|.|.|TRBV6-5
TGTGCCAGCAGAGGTCCGGAGCTGGGAGAGACCCAGTACTTC
CASRGPELGETQYF
>TRBJ1-1|.|TRBD1|TRBV10-3
TGTGCCATCAGCCGGGACAGGGATTTGGGCACTGAAGCTTTCTTT
CAISRDRDLGTEAFF
>TRBJ2-2|.|.|TRBV27
TGTGCCAGCAGTTTGCGTAACTCCATCGGTTCCACCGGGGAGCTGTTTTTT
CASSLRNSIGSTGELFF
>TRBJ1-1|.|TRBD1|TRBV5-1
TGCGCCAGCAGCGGTAGGGACAGGGTGAACACTGAAGCTTTCTTT
CASSGRDRVNTEAFF
>TRBJ1-2|.|.|TRBV5-1
TGCGCCAGCAGCTCCGCCCCAGAGAAAAACACCTTC
CASSSAPEKNTF
>TRBJ2-1|.|TRBD2|TRBV4-1
TGCGCCAGCAGCCAGGGGGGACTAGTCGGCAATGAGCAGTTCTTC
CASSQGGLVGNEQFF